The subject of this entry is one T cell receptor (beta chain). The data were taken from a study of blood T cell repertoires in COVID-19. Study-wide context: Sample material is recorded as cDNA or gDNA derived from T cells, B-cell-depleted T cells, or PBMCs.

This CDR3 is built from 13 residues. Trimming took off 2 bases at V and 3 bases at J, with 7 bases between the two ends. Under the authors' procedure: Scientists estimated how many nucleated cells there were by amplifying reference gene primers. Only in-frame clones appear in the TCRdb table, and some are missing; sequencing was by immunoSEQ multiplex PCR. V and J calls and clone size follow that table, whereas D and trimming were derived from the DNA. The sample records 150,000 to 200,000 clones, over 85% being singletons. The sequence came from a woman between 55 and 75 years old with COVID-19, enrolled during active disease. The sequencing input was peripheral blood. The chain joins TRBV12-3 or TRBV12-4 to TRBJ1-1; D is undetermined. In DNA, the CDR3 is TGTGCCAGCAGTTTATCGTCCTACACTGAAGCTTTCTTT. Protein: CASSLSSYTEAFF.